The 2 T cell receptor beta chains in this list originate from one sample, sequenced in a study of CD8 T cells in Susac syndrome. With random hexamers, reverse transcription was performed on about 0.5 to 1 ug of RNA. TCRdb re-analysed the immunoSEQ multiplex PCR reads in MiXCR, keeping a single row per CDR3 protein. The repertoire consists of more than 150,000 distinct CDR3 sequences, with approximately 94% occurring once and the leading ten covering 0.098%. The sequenced sample consisted of CD4+ T cells from PBMCs. The receptor source for this set is a human donor with Susac syndrome.

The CDR3 coding sequence is TGTGCCAGCAGTCAGGGGCATGGCTACACCTTC. Protein product: CASSQGHGYTF. The chain couples TRBV12-3 or TRBV12-4 to TRBJ1-2; TRBD1 is a possible D gene (6 bases). Trimming stripped 5 bases from V and 6 bases from J, with 7 bases between. This CDR3 region has 11 residues.

V and J are TRBV5-3 and TRBJ2-1, with D unresolved. Being an ORF, TRBV5-3 has a function that is uncertain. V was cut by 3 bases and J by 6 bases, with 16 bases left in between. CDR3 length: 15 amino acids. The CDR3 coding sequence is TGTGCCAGAAGCTCAACCGGGTCCGAAATCAATGAGCAGTTCTTC. This translates into CARSSTGSEINEQFF.